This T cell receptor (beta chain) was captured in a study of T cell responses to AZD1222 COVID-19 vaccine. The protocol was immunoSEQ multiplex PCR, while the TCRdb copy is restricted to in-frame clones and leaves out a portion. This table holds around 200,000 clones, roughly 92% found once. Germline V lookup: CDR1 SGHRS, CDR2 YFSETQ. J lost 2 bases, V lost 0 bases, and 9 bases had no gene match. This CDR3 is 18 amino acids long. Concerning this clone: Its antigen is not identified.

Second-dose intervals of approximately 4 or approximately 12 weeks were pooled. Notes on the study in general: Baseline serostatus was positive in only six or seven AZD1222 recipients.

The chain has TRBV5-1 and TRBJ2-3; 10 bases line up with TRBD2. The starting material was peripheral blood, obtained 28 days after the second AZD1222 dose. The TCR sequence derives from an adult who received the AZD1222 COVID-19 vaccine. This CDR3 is CASSLAMRLAGDTDTQYF. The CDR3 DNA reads TGCGCCAGCAGCTTGGCCATGCGGCTAGCGGGAGACACAGATACGCAGTATTTT.